Presented here are 4 T cell receptor beta chains from one specimen sequenced in a study of OX40 agonist ivuxolimab in advanced cancers. Measured with immunoSEQ multiplex PCR; TCRdb has only the in-frame clones, and not every one. The sample lists about 71,000 clones, about 78% occurring once. Source: CD4+ or CD8+ T cells sorted from blood, taken in a trial of the OX40 agonist ivuxolimab. These receptor sequences come from an adult with an advanced solid tumor such as melanoma, head and neck, liver or kidney cancer.

The chain is built from TRBV4-3 and TRBJ1-1; D is unclear. The CDR3 is 13 residues long. V dropped 2 bases and J dropped 1 base, with 5 bases sitting between them. The V gene's germline CDR1 is LGHNA and CDR2 YSLEER. The CDR3 nucleotides read TGCGCCAGCAGCCAACTATCGAACACTGAAGCTTTCTTT. Protein product: CASSQLSNTEAFF.

This clone was counted once. This CDR3 is CASSPQGAGTGELFF. In DNA form, the CDR3 reads TGTGCCAGCAGCCCCCAGGGGGCGGGCACCGGGGAGCTGTTTTTT. This rearrangement joins TRBV5-4 to TRBJ2-2; 8 nucleotides align to TRBD1. Trimming cost V 4 bases and J 4 bases; bases outside gene matches: 6. The CDR3 is made up of 15 amino acids. CDR1 is SGHNT, CDR2 YYREEE, per germline (reference sequence). Full variable domain (remainder filled in from reference TRBV5-4 and TRBJ2-2): ETGVTQSPTHLIKTRGQQVTLRCSSQSGHNTVSWYQQALGQGPQFIFQYYREEENGRGNFPPRFSGLQFPNYSSELNVNALELDDSALYLCASSPQGAGTGELFFGEGSRLTVL.

The chain combines TRBV29-1 with TRBJ2-7, with TRBD1 as a possible D gene (5 bases). Germline loops: CDR1 SQVTM, CDR2 ANQGSEA. V lost 6 bases and J lost 6, with 12 bases in between. CDR3 size: 11 residues. The CDR3: CSVLDKREQYF. CDR3 in DNA: TGCAGCGTCCTGGACAAACGCGAGCAGTACTTC.

V usage is TRBV7-2 and J usage is TRBJ1-4; no clear D gene. The CDR3 spans 16 residues. V lost 3 bases and J 0 bases, leaving 11 bases between the germline ends. Germline V gives CDR1 SGHTA, CDR2 FQGNSA. CDR3 sequence: CASSFGGPTTNEKLFF. CDR3 nucleotides: TGTGCCAGCAGCTTTGGAGGCCCCACAACTAATGAAAAACTGTTTTTT. Full variable domain (outside the CDR3, taken from reference TRBV7-2 and TRBJ1-4): GAGVSQSPSNKVTEKGKDVELRCDPISGHTALYWYRQSLGQGLEFLIYFQGNSAPDKSGLPSDRFSAERTGGSVSTLTIQRTQQEDSAVYLCASSFGGPTTNEKLFFGSGTQLSVL.